These 15 T cell receptor beta chains were sequenced from one sample in a study of blood T cell repertoires in COVID-19. The protocol was immunoSEQ multiplex PCR, while the TCRdb copy is restricted to in-frame clones and leaves out a portion. The table includes roughly 100,000 clones, 89% detected once. The sequenced sample consisted of peripheral blood. These receptors were obtained from a woman aged 70 to 79 with acute or convalescent COVID-19.

The gene calls are TRBV28 and TRBJ1-2; D may be TRBD1 (5 bases). The germline V and J ends were trimmed by 7 bases and 2 bases, with 17 bases remaining between them. CDR1 and CDR2 (germline): MDHEN, SYDVKM. CDR3 size: 15 residues. Written as DNA, the CDR3 is TGTGCCAGCACCCCACGAGACAGAAGAAACTATGGCTACACCTTC. Protein: CASTPRDRRNYGYTF.

The chain couples TRBV5-1 to TRBJ2-6; D remains ambiguous. The CDR3 has 16 residues. The V and J ends lost 0 bases and 0 bases respectively, with 7 bases between them. Germline V gives CDR1 SGHRS, CDR2 YFSETQ. The CDR3 reads CASSLGPVSGANVLTF. The CDR3 DNA reads TGCGCCAGCAGCTTGGGTCCCGTCTCTGGGGCCAACGTCCTGACTTTC.

The chain links TRBV4-2 to TRBJ1-4; weak D call: TRBD1 (5 bases). The ends were cut back, 6 bases at V and 0 bases at J, with 11 bases in the middle. The CDR3 has 15 amino acids. CDR1 and CDR2 from the germline V gene are LGHNA and YNFKEQ. The CDR3 nucleotides are TGTGCCAGCAGGGGTTTAGGGGCAACTAATGAAAAACTGTTTTTT. Its translation is CASRGLGATNEKLFF.

V and J are TRBV19 and TRBJ1-2; 10 positions agree with TRBD1. The germline CDR1 and CDR2 sequences are LNHDA and SQIVND (reference sequence). The CDR3 runs 17 residues. V lost 3 bases and J lost 5; bases outside the gene matches: 12. CDR3 DNA: TGTGCCAGTAGTATTATTAACCCCGGGACAGGGGATTATGGCTACACCTTC. Translating gives CASSIINPGTGDYGYTF.

The gene calls are TRBV4-2 and TRBJ2-2; TRBD1 agrees at 9 bases. CDR1 is LGHNA and CDR2 is YNFKEQ in the germline V gene. V lost 0 bases, J lost 0 bases, and 5 bases stayed unmatched. The CDR3 extends over 18 amino acids. For the CDR3, the DNA is TGTGCCAGCAGCCAAGAGGAGAGACAGGGGGCGAACACCGGGGAGCTGTTTTTT. Amino acid sequence: CASSQEERQGANTGELFF.

The chain combines TRBV5-4 with TRBJ1-1; tentatively, D is TRBD1 (6 bases). Between the trimmed V and J ends, which lost 5 bases and 2 bases, there was a span of 16 bases. The CDR3 extends over 15 amino acids. Germline V gene data show CDR1 as SGHNT and CDR2 as YYREEE (reference sequence). The CDR3 DNA follows: TGTGCCAGCAGGATTAAGACAGGTAGAAACACTGAAGCTTTCTTT. Translation: CASRIKTGRNTEAFF.

The rearrangement links TRBV6-7 to TRBJ1-2, with 7 nucleotides matching TRBD1. TRBV6-7 is placed among ORFs of uncertain function. V dropped 7 bases and J dropped 2; count of bases not matched to a gene: 13. The CDR3 consists of 16 residues. DNA for the CDR3: TGTGCCAGCACCCCCAATGGGACAGCCGGCAACTATGGCTACACCTTC. This translates into CASTPNGTAGNYGYTF.

J is TRBJ2-5 and V is TRBV5-1; TRBD1 matches 8 bases. The CDR3 has 14 amino acids. Unmatched junction bases numbered 5, after V lost 6 bases and J lost 1 base. The germline V gene has CDR1 SGHRS and CDR2 YFSETQ. The CDR3 reads CASNRDRSQETQYF. In DNA, the CDR3 is TGCGCCAGCAACAGGGACAGGTCCCAAGAGACCCAGTACTTC. The whole variable domain, filled in from reference TRBV5-1 and TRBJ2-5, reads KAGVTQTPRYLIKTRGQQVTLSCSPISGHRSVSWYQQTPGQGLQFLFEYFSETQRNKGNFPGRFSGRQFSNSRSEMNVSTLELGDSALYLCASNRDRSQETQYFGPGTRLLVL.

The chain links TRBV3-1 (or the pseudogene TRBV3-2) to TRBJ1-5, with D uncertain. Germline CDR1 is LGHDT and CDR2 is YNNKEL (reference sequence). Trimming shortened V by 5 bases and J by 0 bases, and 8 bases separated the two germline ends. The CDR3 runs 14 residues. CDR3 sequence reads: CASSFDTSNQPQHF. In DNA, the CDR3 is TGTGCCAGCAGCTTCGACACTAGCAATCAGCCCCAGCATTTT.

J is TRBJ1-1 and V is TRBV19, with 8 bases lining up with TRBD1. In germline, CDR1 is LNHDA, CDR2 SQIVND (reference sequence). CDR3 length: 19 amino acids. Losses at the gene ends were 5 bases for V and 0 bases for J; bases not matched to a gene: 17. The CDR3 spells CASSSHRQGPGRLNTEAFF. The CDR3 DNA sequence: TGTGCCAGTAGTTCTCACCGACAGGGGCCGGGGCGTCTGAACACTGAAGCTTTCTTT.

The chain carries TRBV7-6 and TRBJ2-1, with D maybe TRBD2 (5 bases). Trimming took off 10 bases at V and 8 bases at J, with 12 bases between the two ends. The germline gives CDR1 SGHVS, CDR2 FNYEAQ. The CDR3 sequence is 11 residues long. CDR3 DNA sequence: TGTGCCACCGGGAATCAGGATGAGCAGTTCTTC. It encodes CATGNQDEQFF.

In its sample, this clone was seen once. The chain links TRBV6-4 to TRBJ2-3; tentative D call: TRBD1 (7 bases). The CDR3 loop spans 16 amino acids. Per germline, CDR1 MRHNA and CDR2 SNTAGT. V was clipped by 0 bases and J by 9 bases, with 19 bases between them. CDR3 sequence (DNA): TGTGCCAGCAGTGACTCGCCAGGGGCAGGGGGGCCAACGCAGTATTTT. Amino acids: CASSDSPGAGGPTQYF.

The V gene is TRBV2, the J gene TRBJ2-5, with 8 bases that match TRBD2. Germline lookup yields CDR1 SNHLY and CDR2 FYNNEI. The CDR3 is 15 residues long. Trimming removed 8 bases from V and 0 bases from J; junction bases left unmatched: 8. CDR3: CASDGLAGNQETQYF. CDR3 bases: TGTGCCAGCGACGGACTAGCTGGGAACCAAGAGACCCAGTACTTC.

V gene TRBV5-1 combines with J gene TRBJ2-3; 10 bases line up with TRBD2. Germline V gene lookup returns CDR1 SGHRS and CDR2 YFSETQ. J lost 0 bases, V lost 0 bases, and 1 base had no gene match. CDR3 length equals 16 residues. Written as DNA, the CDR3 is TGCGCCAGCAGCTTGGAGACTAGCGGGAGCACAGATACGCAGTATTTT. Protein sequence: CASSLETSGSTDTQYF.

The CDR3 spells CASSFHNQQFF. CDR3 in DNA: TGCGCCAGCAGCTTCCACAACCAGCAGTTCTTC. The V call is TRBV5-1, the J call TRBJ2-1; D not resolved. The V and J ends lost 2 bases and 11 bases respectively, with 8 bases between them. The CDR3 totals 11 residues. Per germline, CDR1 SGHRS and CDR2 YFSETQ.